This entry is about one T cell receptor (beta chain). The record originates from a study of blood T cell repertoires in COVID-19. Study in general: T cells, B-cell-depleted T cells, or PBMCs supplied cDNA or gDNA.

Germline CDR1 SGHNT, CDR2 YENEEA. Trimming removed 3 bases at V and 1 base at J, with 10 bases between. This CDR3 comprises 14 residues. Original processing methods: The authors estimated nucleated cell counts from reference gene primer amplification. Sequencing was performed with immunoSEQ multiplex PCR; in TCRdb, only in-frame clones are kept and a portion is missing. That table furnishes V, J and clone size, whereas the DNA furnished D and trimming. The repertoire includes under 200,000 clones, roughly 84% of them detected once, and 9.5% to 13% sits in the top ten. The sequenced material came from peripheral blood. This sequence was found in a man between 65 and 80 years old with active or convalescent COVID-19. The V and J genes are TRBV11-3 and TRBJ2-7; D perhaps matches TRBD1 (6 bases). CDR3 loop: CASSFTGTSYEQYF. The CDR3 nucleotides read TGTGCCAGCAGCTTTACCGGGACATCCTACGAGCAGTACTTC.